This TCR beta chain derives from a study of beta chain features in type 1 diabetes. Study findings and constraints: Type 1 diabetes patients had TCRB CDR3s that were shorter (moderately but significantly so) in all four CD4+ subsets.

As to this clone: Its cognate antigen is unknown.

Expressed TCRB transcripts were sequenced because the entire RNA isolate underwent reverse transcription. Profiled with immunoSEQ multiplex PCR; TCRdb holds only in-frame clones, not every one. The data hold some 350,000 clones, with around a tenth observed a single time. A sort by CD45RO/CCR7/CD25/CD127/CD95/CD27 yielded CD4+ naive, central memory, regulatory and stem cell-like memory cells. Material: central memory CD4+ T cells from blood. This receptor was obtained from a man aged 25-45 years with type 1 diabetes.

For the CDR3, the DNA is TGTGCCAGCAGTTCCGCAGGGGGAGGCAACTATGGCTACACCTTC. Amino acid sequence: CASSSAGGGNYGYTF. The chain has TRBV6-1 and TRBJ1-2, with TRBD1 matching 7 bases. The length of the CDR3 is 15 residues. CDR1 is MNHNS and CDR2 is SASEGT in the germline V gene. The J segment lost 2 bases and the V segment lost 5 bases, leaving 8 bases of the junction unmatched.